This T cell receptor beta chain is drawn from a study of CD8+ T cells in alopecia areata. In each case, RNA was isolated and then reverse transcribed into cDNA as the sequencing template. The data were produced by immunoSEQ multiplex PCR, yet TCRdb's version contains in-frame clones alone and is incomplete. Of fewer than 110,000 clones listed, 65% to 90% are singletons. General study findings and limits: Uncertainty about whether baseline CD8+ expansion is linked to response remains, with one nonresponder. Scalp clonality, along with expanded CD8+ clones among the top 100, was significantly decreased by tofacitinib.

Unmatched junction bases numbered 10, after V lost 6 bases and J lost 1 base. This CDR3 spans 17 amino acids. Germline CDR1 is SQVTM and CDR2 is ANQGSEA. Concerning this clone: The antigen is undetermined.

Stated treatment: oral pan-JAK inhibitor, 5-10 mg twice daily. The material sequenced was CD8+ T cells sorted from blood, taken around week 31, from a patient treated with tofacitinib. This receptor was obtained from a human donor with alopecia areata. The chain has TRBV29-1 and TRBJ2-1; 12 bases match TRBD2. CDR3 amino acids: CSVTVLAGGRSYNEQFF. DNA for the CDR3: TGCAGCGTCACAGTCCTAGCGGGAGGGCGTTCCTACAATGAGCAGTTCTTC.